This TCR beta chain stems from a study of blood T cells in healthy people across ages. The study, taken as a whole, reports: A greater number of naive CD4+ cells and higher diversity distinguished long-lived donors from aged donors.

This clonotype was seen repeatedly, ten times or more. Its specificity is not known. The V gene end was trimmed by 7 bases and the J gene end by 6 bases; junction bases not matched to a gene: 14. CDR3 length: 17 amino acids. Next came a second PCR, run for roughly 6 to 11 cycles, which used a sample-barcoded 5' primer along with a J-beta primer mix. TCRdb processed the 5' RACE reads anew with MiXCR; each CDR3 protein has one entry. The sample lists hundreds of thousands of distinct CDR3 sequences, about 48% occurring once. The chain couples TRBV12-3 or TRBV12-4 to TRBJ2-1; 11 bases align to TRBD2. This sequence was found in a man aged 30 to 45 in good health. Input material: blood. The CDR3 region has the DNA TGTGCCAGCACCGTGGGGCTAGCGGGGGGATTTGGCAATGAGCAGTTCTTC. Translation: CASTVGLAGGFGNEQFF.